The present T cell receptor (beta chain) was sequenced within a study of beta chain features in type 1 diabetes. Study context: Researchers looked at some 99 million sorted cells across all samples.

The CDR3 has 12 amino acids. CDR1 is SGHTA and CDR2 is FQGNSA in the germline V gene. Between the trimmed V and J ends, which lost 5 bases and 8 bases, there was a span of 12 bases. Every donor had blood drawn once into heparin, approximately 120 mL on average. Expressed TCRB transcripts were sequenced because the isolated RNA had all been reverse transcribed beforehand. Clones were read by immunoSEQ multiplex PCR, and TCRdb kept only the in-frame ones, dropping some. The sample lists around 250,000 clones, over 12% occurring once. V is TRBV7-2 and J is TRBJ1-2; D is perhaps TRBD1 (6 bases). The TCR was taken from a woman aged 40 to 50 in good health. What was sequenced was naive CD4+ T cells from blood. CDR3 sequence (DNA): TGTGCCAGCAGCAATCCAGGGGTAGGCTACACCTTC. It encodes CASSNPGVGYTF.